One and the same sample provided the 2 T cell receptor beta chains below, sequenced in a study of OX40 agonist ivuxolimab in advanced cancers. Method: immunoSEQ multiplex PCR; TCRdb's copy keeps in-frame clones and lacks some. The table includes tens of thousands of clones, about 88% detected once. Sequenced material: CD4+ or CD8+ T cells sorted from blood, taken in a trial of the OX40 agonist ivuxolimab. The source of these receptors is an adult with an advanced solid tumor such as melanoma, head and neck, liver or kidney cancer.

In its sample, this clone was seen once. The rearrangement joins TRBV6-7 to TRBJ1-5; 8 bases line up with TRBD1. TRBV6-7 is noted as an ORF with a role that remains uncertain. The CDR3 extends over 20 amino acids. V lost 7 bases, J lost 0 bases, and 20 bases stayed unmatched. CDR3 nucleotide sequence: TGTGCCAGCACCCGAGGAGGGACAGGCGATAAATCGTATAGCAATCAGCCCCAGCATTTT. Protein: CASTRGGTGDKSYSNQPQHF.

This rearrangement joins TRBV7-8 to TRBJ2-5; 7 bases are a match to TRBD1. This CDR3 has 15 residues. In germline, CDR1 is SGHVS, CDR2 FQNEAQ. The ends lost 5 bases at V and 7 bases at J; junction bases unmatched: 13. The CDR3 loop reads CASSRIQGTPGTQYF. In DNA form, the CDR3 reads TGTGCCAGCAGCCGGATACAGGGGACCCCAGGGACCCAGTACTTC.